The clone carrying this T cell receptor (beta chain) was detected many times. Its matching antigen is unknown. The record originates from a study of neurological immune-mediated disorders. The CDR3 has 18 amino acids. Trimming took 6 bases from V and 1 from J, leaving 23 bases between them. Synthesis of cDNA was performed by 5'RACE using 10-nucleotide random UMIs. One entry per CDR3 protein, called by TCRdb with MiXCR from the 5' RACE reads. Here the sample spans roughly 100,000 distinct CDR3 sequences, 11% being singletons. Time point: longitudinal time-point 3. Study-wide points: None of the CDR3 amino acid sequences found in expanded clones was shared across subjects. This suggests that the TCR-beta repertoires were private in all groups.

Sequenced: PBMCs. The TCR was taken from a female donor with HTLV-1-associated myelopathy (HAM/TSP). The rearrangement uses TRBV12-3 or TRBV12-4 and TRBJ2-3; D is unclear. The CDR3 nucleotides are TGTGCCAGCAGCTTTTATGCAGGTTCCTCGTTTGGCACAGATACGCAGTATTTT. This translates into CASSFYAGSSFGTDTQYF.